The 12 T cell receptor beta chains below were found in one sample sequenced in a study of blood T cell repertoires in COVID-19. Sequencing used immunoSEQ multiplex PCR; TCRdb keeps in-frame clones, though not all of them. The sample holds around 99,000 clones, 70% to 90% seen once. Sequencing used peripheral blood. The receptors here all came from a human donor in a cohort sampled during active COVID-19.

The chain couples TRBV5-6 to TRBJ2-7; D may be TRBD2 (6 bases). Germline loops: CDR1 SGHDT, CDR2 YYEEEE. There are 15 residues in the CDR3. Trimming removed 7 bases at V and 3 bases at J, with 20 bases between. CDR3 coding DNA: TGTGCCAGCCTTGGGAGGTACCTTGGCCTCTACGAGCAGTACTTC. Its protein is CASLGRYLGLYEQYF.

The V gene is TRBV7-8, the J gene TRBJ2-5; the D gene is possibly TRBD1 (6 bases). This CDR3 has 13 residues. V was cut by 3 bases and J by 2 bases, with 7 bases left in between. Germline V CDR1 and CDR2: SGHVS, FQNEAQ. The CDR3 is CASSFGQQETQYF. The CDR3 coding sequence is TGTGCCAGCAGCTTCGGACAGCAAGAGACCCAGTACTTC.

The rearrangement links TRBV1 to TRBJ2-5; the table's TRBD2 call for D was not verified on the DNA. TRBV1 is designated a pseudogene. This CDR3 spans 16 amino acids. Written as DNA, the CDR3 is TGCACCAGCAGCCGTAGCGGGGGGGCTCTTTCGGAGACCCAGTACTTC. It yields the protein CTSSRSGGALSETQYF.

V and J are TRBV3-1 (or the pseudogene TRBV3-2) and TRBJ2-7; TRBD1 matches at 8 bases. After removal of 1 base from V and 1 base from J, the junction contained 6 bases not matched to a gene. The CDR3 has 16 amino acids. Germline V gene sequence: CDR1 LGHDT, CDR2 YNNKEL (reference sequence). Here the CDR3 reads CASSQVGRGLSYEQYF. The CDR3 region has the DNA TGTGCCAGCAGCCAAGTGGGCAGGGGGCTGTCCTACGAGCAGTACTTC.

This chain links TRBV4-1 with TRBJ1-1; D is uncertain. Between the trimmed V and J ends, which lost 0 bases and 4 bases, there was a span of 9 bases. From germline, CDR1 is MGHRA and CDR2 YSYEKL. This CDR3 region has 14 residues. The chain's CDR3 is CASSQDPVTTEAFF. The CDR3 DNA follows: TGCGCCAGCAGCCAAGATCCAGTCACCACTGAAGCTTTCTTT.

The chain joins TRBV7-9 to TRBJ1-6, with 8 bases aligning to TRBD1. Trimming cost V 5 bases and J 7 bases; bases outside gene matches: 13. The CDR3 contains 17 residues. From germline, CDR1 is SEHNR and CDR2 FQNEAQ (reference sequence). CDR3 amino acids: CASSPNHYRGDNSPLHF. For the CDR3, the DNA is TGTGCCAGCAGCCCCAATCACTACAGGGGGGACAATTCACCCCTCCACTTT.

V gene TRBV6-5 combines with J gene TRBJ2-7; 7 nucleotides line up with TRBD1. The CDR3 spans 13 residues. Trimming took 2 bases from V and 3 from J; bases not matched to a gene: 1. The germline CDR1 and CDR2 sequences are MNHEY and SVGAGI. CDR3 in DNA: TGTGCCAGCAGTTACGGGACAGACTACGAGCAGTACTTC. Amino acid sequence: CASSYGTDYEQYF.

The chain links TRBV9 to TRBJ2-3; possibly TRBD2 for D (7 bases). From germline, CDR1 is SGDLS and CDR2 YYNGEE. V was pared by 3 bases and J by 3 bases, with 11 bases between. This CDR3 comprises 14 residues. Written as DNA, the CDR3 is TGTGCCAGCAGCGAGGGGGGAGGGACAGATACGCAGTATTTT. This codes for CASSEGGGTDTQYF. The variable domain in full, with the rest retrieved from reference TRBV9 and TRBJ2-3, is DSGVTQTPKHLITATGQRVTLRCSPRSGDLSVYWYQQSLDQGLQFLIQYYNGEERAKGNILERFSAQQFPDLHSELNLSSLELGDSALYFCASSEGGGTDTQYFGPGTRLTVL.

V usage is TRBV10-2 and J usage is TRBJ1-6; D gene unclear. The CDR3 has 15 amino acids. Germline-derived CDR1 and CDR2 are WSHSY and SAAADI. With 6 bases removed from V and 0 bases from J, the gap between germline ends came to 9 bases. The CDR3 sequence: CASSKENSYNSPLHF. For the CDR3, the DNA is TGCGCCAGCAGCAAGGAGAACTCCTATAATTCACCCCTCCACTTT.

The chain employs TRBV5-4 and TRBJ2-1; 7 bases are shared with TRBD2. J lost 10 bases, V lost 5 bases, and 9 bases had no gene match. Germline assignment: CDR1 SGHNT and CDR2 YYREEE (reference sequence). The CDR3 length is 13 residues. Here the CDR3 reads CASSPRLAGEQFF. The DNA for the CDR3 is TGTGCCAGCAGTCCGCGACTAGCAGGGGAGCAGTTCTTC. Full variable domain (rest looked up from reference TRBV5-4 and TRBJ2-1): ETGVTQSPTHLIKTRGQQVTLRCSSQSGHNTVSWYQQALGQGPQFIFQYYREEENGRGNFPPRFSGLQFPNYSSELNVNALELDDSALYLCASSPRLAGEQFFGPGTRLTVL.

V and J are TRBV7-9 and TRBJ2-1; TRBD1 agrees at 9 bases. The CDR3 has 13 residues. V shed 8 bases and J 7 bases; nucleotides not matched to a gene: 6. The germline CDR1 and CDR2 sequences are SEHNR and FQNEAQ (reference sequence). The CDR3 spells CASWGQGPNEQFF. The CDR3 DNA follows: TGTGCCAGCTGGGGACAGGGTCCAAATGAGCAGTTCTTC.

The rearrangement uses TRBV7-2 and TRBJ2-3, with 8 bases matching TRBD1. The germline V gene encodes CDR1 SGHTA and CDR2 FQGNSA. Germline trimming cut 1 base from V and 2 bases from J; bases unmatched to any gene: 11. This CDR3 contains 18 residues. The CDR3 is CASSLVYRGQGYTDTQYF. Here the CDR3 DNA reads TGTGCCAGCAGCTTAGTGTACCGCGGACAGGGTTACACAGATACGCAGTATTTT.